These 21 T cell receptor beta chains originate from one sample sequenced in a study of blood T cell repertoires in COVID-19. Assay used: immunoSEQ multiplex PCR; TCRdb lists only in-frame clones, some missing. This sample has 95,000 to 110,000 clones, with almost 90% found just once. The sequenced sample consisted of peripheral blood. These receptors were collected from a human donor in a cohort sampled during active COVID-19.

CDR3 DNA sequence: TGCGCCAGCAGCTTGGTAGGGGACAGCTCCTACGAGCAGTACTTC. Translated, it gives CASSLVGDSSYEQYF. The chain carries TRBV5-1 and TRBJ2-7; 7 positions match TRBD1. V was clipped by 0 bases and J by 0 bases; unmatched bases: 3. Germline loops: CDR1 SGHRS, CDR2 YFSETQ. This CDR3 is 15 amino acids long.

The count of this clone is one. The V call is TRBV5-1, the J call TRBJ2-3; 8 nucleotides align to TRBD1. The ends lost 7 bases at V and 1 base at J; junction bases unmatched: 2. The CDR3 is made up of 13 amino acids. CDR1 SGHRS and CDR2 YFSETQ come from the germline V gene. CDR3 residues: CASSTGGTDTQYF. The CDR3 coding sequence is TGCGCCAGCTCGACAGGGGGCACAGATACGCAGTATTTT.

The chain joins TRBV21-1 to TRBJ2-1; the table assigns TRBD1, which was not confirmed against the DNA. TRBV21-1 is labeled a pseudogene. CDR3 length equals 19 residues. The CDR3 is CASSIRTGLDRTAYNEQFF. The DNA for the CDR3 is TGTGCCAGCAGCATCCGGACAGGGTTGGACAGGACCGCCTACAATGAGCAGTTCTTC.

V usage is TRBV6-1 and J usage is TRBJ2-7; D possibly corresponds to TRBD2 (7 bases). Trimming left V 1 base short and J 6 bases short, with 13 bases between. The germline V gene has CDR1 MNHNS and CDR2 SASEGT. CDR3 length equals 14 residues. The CDR3 DNA reads TGTGCCAGCAGTGAAGACACAGGGAGGGGCGAGCAGTACTTC. It is translated as CASSEDTGRGEQYF.

CDR3 loop: CASSFYGYQETQYF. As DNA, the CDR3 is TGTGCCAGCAGCTTCTACGGGTACCAAGAGACCCAGTACTTC. The chain employs TRBV7-9 and TRBJ2-5; D remains unclear. CDR1 is SEHNR and CDR2 is FQNEAQ in the germline V gene (reference sequence). Trimming shortened V by 3 bases and J by 0 bases, and 8 bases separated the two germline ends. The CDR3 extends over 14 amino acids.

The J gene is TRBJ2-1, the V gene TRBV5-6; 7 bases agree with TRBD2. The CDR3 runs to 15 residues. The germline gives CDR1 SGHDT, CDR2 YYEEEE. J lost 10 bases, V lost 0 bases, and 10 bases had no gene match. CDR3 DNA: TGTGCCAGCAGCTTGGTGGGGCGGGAGCTATCGGAGCAGTTCTTC. This codes for CASSLVGRELSEQFF.

This clone was counted once. This chain connects TRBV5-1 to TRBJ1-6; 9 positions agree with TRBD1. Looked up from germline, CDR1 is SGHRS and CDR2 is YFSETQ. The CDR3 has 14 residues. With 4 bases clipped from V and 9 bases from J, the junction kept 5 bases outside the gene matches. The CDR3 loop reads CASSVPGQGSPLHF. The CDR3 DNA follows: TGCGCCAGCAGCGTTCCGGGACAGGGTTCACCCCTCCACTTT.

The chain joins TRBV9 to TRBJ2-7, with D possibly matching TRBD1 (6 bases). Trimming removed 0 bases at V and 3 bases at J, with 13 bases between. The CDR3 totals 15 residues. Germline V gene sequence: CDR1 SGDLS, CDR2 YYNGEE. The CDR3 spells CASSVGDRSIYEQYF. CDR3 in DNA: TGTGCCAGCAGCGTAGGCGACAGGTCGATCTACGAGCAGTACTTC. The variable domain in full, with the rest retrieved from reference TRBV9 and TRBJ2-7, is DSGVTQTPKHLITATGQRVTLRCSPRSGDLSVYWYQQSLDQGLQFLIQYYNGEERAKGNILERFSAQQFPDLHSELNLSSLELGDSALYFCASSVGDRSIYEQYFGPGTRLTVT.

Points on this clone: Other DNA sequences in the same sample also yield this CDR3. The chain recombines TRBV18 with TRBJ2-5; D is ambiguous. Per germline, CDR1 KGHSH and CDR2 LQKENI. Trimming shortened V by 2 bases and J by 2 bases, and 6 bases separated the two germline ends. The CDR3 totals 13 residues. CDR3 loop: CASSPGLQETQYF. The DNA for the CDR3 is TGTGCCAGCTCACCAGGGCTTCAAGAGACCCAGTACTTC.

V is TRBV7-3 and J is TRBJ1-1; tentative D call: TRBD1 (5 bases). V lost 0 bases and J lost 1, with 9 bases in between. This CDR3 contains 15 residues. Germline values: CDR1 SGHTA, CDR2 FQGTGA. This CDR3 is CASSLTAGPNTEAFF. CDR3 DNA sequence: TGTGCCAGCAGCTTAACGGCGGGGCCGAACACTGAAGCTTTCTTT.

The chain carries TRBV12-3 or TRBV12-4 and TRBJ1-6; D is possibly TRBD1 (5 bases). The CDR3 length is 13 residues. Trimming cost V 8 bases and J 7 bases, with 12 bases left between them. The CDR3 nucleotides are TGTGCCAGCCAGGGCGTTAAGAATTCACCCCTCCACTTT. It specifies CASQGVKNSPLHF.

This clone is a singleton in its sample. The gene calls are TRBV30 and TRBJ2-7, with TRBD1 matching 7 bases. Germline CDR1 GTSNPN, CDR2 SVGIG (reference sequence). This CDR3 contains 13 residues. Trimming cost V 4 bases and J 7 bases; bases outside gene matches: 10. The CDR3 region is CAWTVGTVREQYF. CDR3 nucleotides: TGTGCCTGGACGGTGGGGACAGTAAGGGAGCAGTACTTC.

CDR3 amino acids: CASSYTSGRIDEQFF. DNA for the CDR3: TGTGCCAGCAGTTATACTAGCGGGAGAATCGATGAGCAGTTCTTC. The genes are TRBV6-5 and TRBJ2-1, with 11 bases identical to TRBD2. V lost 3 bases and J lost 8; bases outside the gene matches: 6. Per germline, CDR1 MNHEY and CDR2 SVGAGI. The CDR3 runs to 15 residues.

CDR3 protein: CASSARGRGFSAGNTIYF. The CDR3, as DNA: TGTGCCAGCAGCGCGAGAGGGAGGGGGTTTAGTGCTGGAAACACCATATATTTT. The genes are TRBV9 and TRBJ1-3, with a possible D match to TRBD1 (6 bases). Germline CDR1 and CDR2: SGDLS and YYNGEE. V lost 3 bases to trimming and J lost 2 bases, with 21 bases between them. The CDR3 contains 18 residues.

The chain has TRBV5-5 and TRBJ2-7, with a possible D match to TRBD1 (6 bases). Trimming removed 0 bases from V and 0 bases from J, with 7 bases in between. From germline, CDR1 is SGHKS and CDR2 YYEKEE (reference sequence). CDR3 length equals 14 residues. CDR3 in amino acids: CASSLEGHSYEQYF. The CDR3 region has the DNA TGTGCCAGCAGCTTGGAGGGACACTCCTACGAGCAGTACTTC.

The chain couples TRBV5-1 to TRBJ2-5; a possible D gene is TRBD2 (5 bases). V lost 4 bases, J lost 1 base, and 8 bases lay in between. Germline V gives CDR1 SGHRS, CDR2 YFSETQ. This CDR3 contains 13 residues. The DNA of the CDR3 is TGCGCCAGCAGCGCCACTAGCCAAGAGACCCAGTACTTC. This encodes CASSATSQETQYF.

The gene calls are TRBV9 and TRBJ1-4, with unresolved D. V lost 4 bases, J lost 8 bases, and 18 bases lay in between. The CDR3 sequence is 15 residues long. Germline-derived CDR1 and CDR2 are SGDLS and YYNGEE. For the CDR3, the DNA is TGTGCCAGCAGCCAGGAGGCGGCCGTCTCGGAAAAACTGTTTTTT. It yields the protein CASSQEAAVSEKLFF. The full variable domain, with the rest looked up from reference TRBV9 and TRBJ1-4, is DSGVTQTPKHLITATGQRVTLRCSPRSGDLSVYWYQQSLDQGLQFLIQYYNGEERAKGNILERFSAQQFPDLHSELNLSSLELGDSALYFCASSQEAAVSEKLFFGSGTQLSVL.

The V call is TRBV5-1, the J call TRBJ2-2, with 8 bases identical to TRBD1. Germline CDR1 and CDR2: SGHRS and YFSETQ. V lost 0 bases, J lost 7 bases, and 2 bases stayed unmatched. The length of the CDR3 is 14 residues. CDR3 in amino acids: CASSLAGGVGELFF. CDR3 sequence (DNA): TGCGCCAGCAGCTTGGCAGGGGGCGTCGGGGAGCTGTTTTTT.

The chain is built from TRBV9 and TRBJ1-2, with D maybe TRBD1 (5 bases). CDR1 is SGDLS and CDR2 is YYNGEE in the germline V gene. V lost 2 bases to trimming and J lost 4 bases, with 12 bases between them. CDR3 length equals 14 residues. The CDR3 DNA reads TGTGCCAGCAGCGTCTACGACCAGGGCTATGGCTACACCTTC. Its protein product is CASSVYDQGYGYTF.

The V and J genes are TRBV7-2 and TRBJ1-1, with 7 bases fitting TRBD1. Trimming took 0 bases from V and 2 from J; bases not matched to a gene: 0. Germline V gene lookup returns CDR1 SGHTA and CDR2 FQGNSA. The CDR3 spans 14 residues. Here the CDR3 DNA reads TGTGCCAGCAGCTTAGCAGGGGGCAACACTGAAGCTTTCTTT. Protein: CASSLAGGNTEAFF.

The J gene is TRBJ2-3, the V gene TRBV27; 10 bases are a match to TRBD1. V gave up 5 bases and J gave up 3 bases; unmatched junction bases: 11. The CDR3 is 17 amino acids. Looked up from germline, CDR1 is MNHEY and CDR2 is SMNVEV (reference sequence). CDR3 sequence (DNA): TGTGCCAGCAGTCCACTTGGGGACAGGGGTCGAACAGATACGCAGTATTTT. Protein product: CASSPLGDRGRTDTQYF.